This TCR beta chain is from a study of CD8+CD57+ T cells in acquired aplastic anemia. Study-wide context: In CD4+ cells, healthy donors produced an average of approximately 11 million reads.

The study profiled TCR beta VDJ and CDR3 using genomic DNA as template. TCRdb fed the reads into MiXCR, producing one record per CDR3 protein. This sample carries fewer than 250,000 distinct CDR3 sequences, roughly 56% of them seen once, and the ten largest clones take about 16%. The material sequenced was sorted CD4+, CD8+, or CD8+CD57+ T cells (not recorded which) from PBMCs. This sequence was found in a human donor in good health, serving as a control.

DNA for the CDR3: TGTGCCATCGGCGAGTCGGGCACTAGCGGAGCTAGCACAGATACGCAGTATTTT. Encoded protein: CAIGESGTSGASTDTQYF. The chain employs TRBV10-3 and TRBJ2-3; 8 nucleotides line up with TRBD2. The junction had 16 bases not matched to a gene; V was cut back by 8 bases and J by 0 bases. The CDR3 consists of 18 residues. The germline V gene has CDR1 ENHRY and CDR2 SYGVKD.